Each of the 27 T cell receptor beta chains below was sequenced from the same sample in a study of T cell clones after liver transplantation. TCRdb keeps only in-frame clones here, not all; method: immunoSEQ multiplex PCR. The data show tens of thousands of clones, about 70% seen once. Sequencing was performed on CD4+ T cells from blood, taken at the approximately 15-month timepoint. The receptors come from a human patient who received a liver transplant. Some T cells may be graft donor cells.

The rearrangement links TRBV7-2 to TRBJ1-3; possible D gene TRBD1, 5 bases. The germline V gene has CDR1 SGHTA and CDR2 FQGNSA. Trimming took off 3 bases at V and 0 bases at J, with 9 bases between the two ends. CDR3 length: 15 residues. This CDR3 reads CASSLARVSGNTIYF. The CDR3 bases are TGTGCCAGCAGCTTGGCCAGGGTCTCTGGAAACACCATATATTTT.

The rearrangement links TRBV11-2 to TRBJ2-1; 10 positions match TRBD2. Germline loops: CDR1 SGHAT, CDR2 FQNNGV. The V segment lost 4 bases and the J segment 8 bases; nucleotides outside the gene matches: 8. The CDR3 has 15 amino acids. CDR3 amino acids: CASSSPGLAIYEQFF. For the CDR3, the DNA is TGTGCCAGCAGCTCCCCGGGACTAGCGATCTATGAGCAGTTCTTC.

This clone turned up a few times. The V and J genes are TRBV6-1 and TRBJ2-7; either TRBD1 or TRBD2 may fit D (5 bases each). Deletions cut 0 bases from V and 3 bases from J, with 9 bases between. Germline CDR1 is MNHNS and CDR2 is SASEGT. The CDR3 is 14 residues long. Here the CDR3 DNA reads TGTGCCAGCAGTGAAGCAGGGACGGACTACGAGCAGTACTTC. It codes for CASSEAGTDYEQYF.

The CDR3: CASSLGDDTEAFF. CDR3 bases: TGCGCCAGCAGCTTGGGGGACGACACTGAAGCTTTCTTT. The V call is TRBV5-1, the J call TRBJ1-1, with D perhaps matching TRBD1 (5 bases). Trimming left V 0 bases short and J 3 bases short, with 6 bases between. Germline loops: CDR1 SGHRS, CDR2 YFSETQ. The CDR3 spans 13 residues. The variable domain in full, completed from reference TRBV5-1 and TRBJ1-1, reads KAGVTQTPRYLIKTRGQQVTLSCSPISGHRSVSWYQQTPGQGLQFLFEYFSETQRNKGNFPGRFSGRQFSNSRSEMNVSTLELGDSALYLCASSLGDDTEAFFGQGTRLTVV.

The chain recombines TRBV29-1 with TRBJ1-1, with 9 bases matching TRBD1. The germline CDR1 and CDR2 sequences are SQVTM and ANQGSEA. The CDR3 runs 16 residues. V was pared by 2 bases and J by 0 bases, with 7 bases of the junction left unmatched. In nucleotides, the CDR3 is TGCAGCGTTGAAAGGACAGGGGATTTTATGAACACTGAAGCTTTCTTT. Translating it yields CSVERTGDFMNTEAFF.

V gene TRBV5-1 combines with J gene TRBJ2-2; 8 nucleotides agree with TRBD1. Unmatched junction bases numbered 7, after V lost 4 bases and J lost 5 bases. This CDR3 contains 15 residues. Germline V gene data show CDR1 as SGHRS and CDR2 as YFSETQ. The CDR3 DNA reads TGCGCCAGCAGCGGGACAGGCATGGGGACCGGGGAGCTGTTTTTT. Its protein is CASSGTGMGTGELFF. Filled out from reference TRBV5-1 and TRBJ2-2, the complete variable domain reads KAGVTQTPRYLIKTRGQQVTLSCSPISGHRSVSWYQQTPGQGLQFLFEYFSETQRNKGNFPGRFSGRQFSNSRSEMNVSTLELGDSALYLCASSGTGMGTGELFFGEGSRLTVL.

The chain carries TRBV18 and TRBJ1-3; D is ambiguous. The germline V and J ends were trimmed by 4 bases and 2 bases, with 27 bases remaining between them. Germline-derived CDR1 and CDR2 are KGHSH and LQKENI. CDR3 length: 20 residues. The DNA of the CDR3 is TGTGCCAGCTCACTGACTATGTTTGCTGAGAACGAGGTACCTGGAAACACCATATATTTT. Translation: CASSLTMFAENEVPGNTIYF.

The rearrangement links TRBV11-3 to TRBJ2-5, with D possibly being TRBD2 (5 bases). There are 13 residues in the CDR3. Germline CDR1 SGHNT, CDR2 YENEEA. V lost 6 bases and J 4 bases, leaving 12 bases between the germline ends. The DNA for the CDR3 is TGTGCCAGCAGGAGGGTACCGGCAGAGACCCAGTACTTC. Translation gives CASRRVPAETQYF.

This clone appeared a few times. This chain uses TRBV9 with TRBJ1-5; D ambiguous. V was pared by 3 bases and J by 0 bases, with 4 bases between. Germline-derived CDR1 and CDR2 are SGDLS and YYNGEE. The CDR3 extends over 13 amino acids. CDR3 residues: CASSGDSNQPQHF. DNA of the CDR3: TGTGCCAGCAGCGGGGATAGCAATCAGCCCCAGCATTTT. The entire variable domain, with the rest obtained from reference TRBV9 and TRBJ1-5, is as follows: DSGVTQTPKHLITATGQRVTLRCSPRSGDLSVYWYQQSLDQGLQFLIQYYNGEERAKGNILERFSAQQFPDLHSELNLSSLELGDSALYFCASSGDSNQPQHFGDGTRLSIL.

Note on this clone: A much larger clone differs from this one at a single base, so this may be a read error. The rearrangement uses TRBV2 and TRBJ1-5; 9 nucleotides match TRBD1. There are 15 residues in the CDR3. Germline lookup yields CDR1 SNHLY and CDR2 FYNNEI. V lost 9 bases and J lost 2; bases outside the gene matches: 8. In DNA form, the CDR3 reads TGTGCCAGTAATACAGGGGGCGGCGGCAATCAGCCCCAGCATTTT. Translation: CASNTGGGGNQPQHF. Full variable domain (rest looked up from reference TRBV2 and TRBJ1-5): EPEVTQTPSHQVTQMGQEVILRCVPISNHLYFYWYRQILGQKVEFLVSFYNNEISEKSEIFDDQFSVERPDGSNFTLKIRSTKLEDSAMYFCASNTGGGGNQPQHFGDGTRLSIL.

The gene calls are TRBV15 and TRBJ2-5; 8 bases are shared with TRBD2. CDR1 LNHNV and CDR2 YYDKDF come from the germline V gene (reference sequence). There are 17 residues in the CDR3. After removal of 6 bases from V and 2 bases from J, the junction contained 14 bases not matched to a gene. The CDR3 sequence: CATREHSLRGDQETQYF. As DNA, the CDR3 is TGTGCCACCAGAGAGCACTCTTTGCGGGGGGATCAAGAGACCCAGTACTTC.

This chain links TRBV11-3 with TRBJ1-2, with 8 bases fitting TRBD1. This CDR3 is built from 11 residues. J was trimmed by 10 bases and V by 5 bases; bases with no gene match: 3. CDR1 and CDR2 (germline): SGHNT, YENEEA. The CDR3 is CASSQGADYTF. The CDR3 DNA reads as TGTGCCAGCAGCCAGGGGGCCGACTACACCTTC.

This rearrangement joins TRBV6-5 to TRBJ2-7; TRBD1 agrees at 8 bases. Germline V gene lookup returns CDR1 MNHEY and CDR2 SVGAGI. There are 13 residues in the CDR3. Trimming removed 6 bases from V and 3 bases from J; junction bases left unmatched: 4. The CDR3 region is CASRPDRDYEQYF. DNA for the CDR3: TGTGCCAGCAGGCCGGACAGGGACTACGAGCAGTACTTC.

The chain uses TRBV2 and TRBJ2-7; TRBD1 matches 8 bases. The CDR3 is made up of 14 amino acids. Per the germline V gene, CDR1 is SNHLY and CDR2 is FYNNEI. Losses at the gene ends were 4 bases for V and 2 bases for J; bases not matched to a gene: 4. CDR3 DNA sequence: TGTGCCAGCAGTGCGACAGGGGCCACCTACGAGCAGTACTTC. Translating gives CASSATGATYEQYF.

J is TRBJ1-3 and V is TRBV5-1; D unclear. V dropped 0 bases and J dropped 3 bases, with 7 bases sitting between them. In germline, CDR1 is SGHRS, CDR2 YFSETQ. CDR3 size: 14 residues. CDR3 DNA: TGCGCCAGCAGCTTGGCAGGAATTGGAAACACCATATATTTT. Translating it yields CASSLAGIGNTIYF.

The rearrangement uses TRBV6-6 and TRBJ2-3; TRBD1 agrees at 9 bases. Germline V gene data show CDR1 as MNHNY and CDR2 as SVGAGI (reference sequence). The V segment lost 5 bases and the J segment 6 bases; nucleotides outside the gene matches: 6. CDR3 length: 14 residues. The CDR3 spells CASSPSDRGDTQYF. The CDR3 DNA reads as TGTGCCAGCAGTCCCTCGGACAGGGGCGATACGCAGTATTTT.

This rearrangement joins TRBV7-8 to TRBJ2-5; 7 bases match TRBD1. J was trimmed by 1 base and V by 5 bases; bases with no gene match: 16. This CDR3 region has 18 residues. The V gene's germline CDR1 is SGHVS and CDR2 FQNEAQ. CDR3 sequence: CASSPRWRTGEAQETQYF. The CDR3 DNA reads TGTGCCAGCAGCCCCCGGTGGCGGACAGGTGAAGCCCAAGAGACCCAGTACTTC.

The sample holds a few counts of this clone. V gene TRBV6-5 combines with J gene TRBJ2-2; D not resolved. The CDR3 covers 14 residues. Germline V gives CDR1 MNHEY, CDR2 SVGAGI. V lost 4 bases and J 7 bases, leaving 13 bases between the germline ends. CDR3 sequence: CASSSRILGGELFF. As DNA, the CDR3 is TGTGCCAGCAGTTCCCGCATCCTGGGCGGGGAGCTGTTTTTT.

The chain uses TRBV29-1 and TRBJ2-7; 7 bases agree with TRBD1. The CDR3 is made up of 12 amino acids. Germline V gene data show CDR1 as SQVTM and CDR2 as ANQGSEA. The junction had 6 bases not matched to a gene; V was cut back by 7 bases and J by 3 bases. The CDR3 DNA sequence: TGCAGCGGCGCGACAGGGAACTACGAGCAGTACTTC. It yields the protein CSGATGNYEQYF.

This clone was observed a handful of times. The chain combines TRBV9 with TRBJ2-3; D is undetermined. The CDR3 has 14 amino acids. V was trimmed by 0 bases and J by 2 bases, leaving 7 bases between them. The germline V gene has CDR1 SGDLS and CDR2 YYNGEE. CDR3 in DNA: TGTGCCAGCAGCGTAGGCAGTATCACAGATACGCAGTATTTT. Translation gives CASSVGSITDTQYF.

This clone was picked up a small number of times. The DNA of the CDR3 is TGTGCCAGCAGCCCTAGGGGTCCCTCTGGAAACACCATATATTTT. Protein sequence: CASSPRGPSGNTIYF. The chain carries TRBV7-8 and TRBJ1-3, with D possibly matching TRBD1 (5 bases). From germline, CDR1 is SGHVS and CDR2 FQNEAQ. The CDR3 loop spans 15 amino acids. The V gene lost 5 bases and the J gene lost 0 bases, with 11 bases spanning the gap. Drawing the rest from reference TRBV7-8 and TRBJ1-3, the complete variable domain is GAGVSQSPRYKVAKRGQDVALRCDPISGHVSLFWYQQALGQGPEFLTYFQNEAQLDKSGLPSDRFFAERPEGSVSTLKIQRTQQEDSAVYLCASSPRGPSGNTIYFGEGSWLTVV.

This rearrangement joins TRBV27 to TRBJ2-5; weak D call: TRBD2 (5 bases). Trimming removed 3 bases from V and 1 base from J, with 6 bases in between. Germline values: CDR1 MNHEY, CDR2 SMNVEV (reference sequence). The CDR3 length is 13 residues. DNA for the CDR3: TGTGCCAGCAGTTTGGGGAGCCAAGAGACCCAGTACTTC. Its translation is CASSLGSQETQYF.

The sample holds a few counts of this clone. This sequence joins TRBV13 and TRBJ1-6; TRBD1 might be the D (6 bases). The CDR3 has 14 amino acids. Trimming removed 5 bases at V and 10 bases at J, with 15 bases between. Germline V lookup: CDR1 PRHDT, CDR2 FYEKMQ (reference sequence). The DNA of the CDR3 is TGTGCCAGCAGCCGGACAGAGTCTGGCTCACCCCTCCACTTT. Translation gives CASSRTESGSPLHF.

The chain carries TRBV6-1 and TRBJ2-1; the match to TRBD1 covers 8 bases. The CDR3 totals 15 residues. Germline V gives CDR1 MNHNS, CDR2 SASEGT. J lost 3 bases, V lost 2 bases, and 3 bases had no gene match. In nucleotides, the CDR3 is TGTGCCAGCAGTGAAAGCGGACAGGGCTACAATGAGCAGTTCTTC. It specifies CASSESGQGYNEQFF.

V and J are TRBV30 and TRBJ2-5; D is perhaps TRBD2 (5 bases). CDR3 length: 12 amino acids. Trimming left V 1 base short and J 3 bases short, with 6 bases between. From germline, CDR1 is GTSNPN and CDR2 SVGIG (reference sequence). CDR3 in DNA: TGTGCCTGGAGTGAGGGAGAAGAGACCCAGTACTTC. Translation gives CAWSEGEETQYF.

The rearrangement uses TRBV5-1 and TRBJ2-5; D may be TRBD1 or TRBD2 (5 bases each). CDR1 is SGHRS, CDR2 YFSETQ, per germline. V lost 0 bases and J 7 bases, leaving 13 bases between the germline ends. The CDR3 totals 14 residues. The CDR3 reads CASSLGDEYGTQYF. The CDR3 region has the DNA TGCGCCAGCAGCTTGGGGGACGAGTATGGGACCCAGTACTTC.

The chain carries TRBV28 and TRBJ2-3, with a tentative D call TRBD1 (5 bases). The CDR3 has 15 amino acids. Germline V gene data show CDR1 as MDHEN and CDR2 as SYDVKM. The V and J ends lost 3 bases and 0 bases respectively, with 10 bases between them. CDR3 protein: CASSLTASSTDTQYF. CDR3 sequence (DNA): TGTGCCAGCAGTTTGACAGCCTCTAGCACAGATACGCAGTATTTT. Together with reference TRBV28 and TRBJ2-3, the CDR3 gives the full variable domain: DVKVTQSSRYLVKRTGEKVFLECVQDMDHENMFWYRQDPGLGLRLIYFSYDVKMKEKGDIPEGYSVSREKKERFSLILESASTNQTSMYLCASSLTASSTDTQYFGPGTRLTVL.